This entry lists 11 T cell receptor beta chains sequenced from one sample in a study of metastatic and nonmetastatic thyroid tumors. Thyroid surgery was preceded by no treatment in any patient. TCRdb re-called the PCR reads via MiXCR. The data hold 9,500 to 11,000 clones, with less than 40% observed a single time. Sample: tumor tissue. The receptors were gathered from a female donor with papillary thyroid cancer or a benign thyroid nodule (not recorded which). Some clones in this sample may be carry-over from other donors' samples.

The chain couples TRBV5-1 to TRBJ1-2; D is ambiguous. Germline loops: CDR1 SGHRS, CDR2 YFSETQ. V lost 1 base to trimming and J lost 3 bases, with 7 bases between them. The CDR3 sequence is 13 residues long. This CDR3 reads CASSLTDHYGYTF. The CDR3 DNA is TGCGCCAGCAGCTTGACAGACCACTATGGCTACACCTTC.

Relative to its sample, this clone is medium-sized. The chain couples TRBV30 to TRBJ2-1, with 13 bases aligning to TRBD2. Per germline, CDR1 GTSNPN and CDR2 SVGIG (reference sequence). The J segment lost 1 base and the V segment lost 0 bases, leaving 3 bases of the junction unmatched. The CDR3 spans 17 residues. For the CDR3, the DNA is TGTGCCTGGAGTGTACTAGCGGGAGGGGTATCCTACAATGAGCAGTTCTTC. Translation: CAWSVLAGGVSYNEQFF.

The CDR3 bases are TGTGCCAGCAGCTTCGGACAGGGGGACGAGCAGTACTTC. Amino acid sequence: CASSFGQGDEQYF. The chain combines TRBV11-3 with TRBJ2-7; 10 bases line up with TRBD1. This CDR3 has 13 amino acids. The ends lost 3 bases at V and 5 bases at J; junction bases unmatched: 1. The germline gives CDR1 SGHNT, CDR2 YENEEA.

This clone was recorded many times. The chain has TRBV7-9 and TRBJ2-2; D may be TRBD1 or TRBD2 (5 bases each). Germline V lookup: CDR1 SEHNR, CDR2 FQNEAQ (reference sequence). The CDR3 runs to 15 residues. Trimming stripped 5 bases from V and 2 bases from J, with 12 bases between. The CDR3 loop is CASSRGTANTGELFF. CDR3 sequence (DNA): TGTGCCAGCAGCCGAGGGACCGCTAACACCGGGGAGCTGTTTTTT.

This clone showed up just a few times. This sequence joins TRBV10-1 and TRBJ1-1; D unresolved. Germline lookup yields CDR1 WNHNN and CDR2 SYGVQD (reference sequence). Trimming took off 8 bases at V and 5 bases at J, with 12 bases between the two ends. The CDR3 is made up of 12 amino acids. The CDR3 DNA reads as TGCGCCAGCCCACCGGGTGATACTGAAGCTTTCTTT. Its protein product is CASPPGDTEAFF.

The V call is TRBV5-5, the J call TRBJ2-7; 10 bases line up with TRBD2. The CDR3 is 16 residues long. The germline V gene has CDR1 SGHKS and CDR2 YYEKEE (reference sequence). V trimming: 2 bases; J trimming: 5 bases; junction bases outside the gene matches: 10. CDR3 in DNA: TGTGCCAGCAGCTTTTCAGCGGGAGGGATCATCGACGAGCAGTACTTC. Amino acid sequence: CASSFSAGGIIDEQYF. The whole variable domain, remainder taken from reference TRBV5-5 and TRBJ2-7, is DAGVTQSPTHLIKTRGQQVTLRCSPISGHKSVSWYQQVLGQGPQFIFQYYEKEERGRGNFPDRFSARQFPNYSSELNVNALLLGDSALYLCASSFSAGGIIDEQYFGPGTRLTVT.

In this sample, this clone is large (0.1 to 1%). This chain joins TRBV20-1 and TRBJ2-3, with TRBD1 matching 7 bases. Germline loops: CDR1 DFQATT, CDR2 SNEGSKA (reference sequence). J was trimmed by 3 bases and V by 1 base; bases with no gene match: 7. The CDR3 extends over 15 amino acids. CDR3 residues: CSARVIGGATDTQYF. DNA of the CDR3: TGCAGTGCTAGAGTAATAGGGGGCGCGACAGATACGCAGTATTTT.

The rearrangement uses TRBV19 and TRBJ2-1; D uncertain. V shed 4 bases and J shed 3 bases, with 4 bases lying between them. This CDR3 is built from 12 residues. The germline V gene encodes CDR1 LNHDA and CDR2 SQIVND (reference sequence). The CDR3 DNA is TGTGCCAGTAGTAGGGGCTACAATGAGCAGTTCTTC. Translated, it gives CASSRGYNEQFF.

The CDR3 here is CASSILAGGISYEQYF. In DNA form, the CDR3 reads TGTGCCAGCAGCATCCTAGCGGGAGGGATCAGCTACGAGCAGTACTTC. The chain couples TRBV27 to TRBJ2-7; 12 positions match TRBD2. Unmatched junction bases numbered 9, after V lost 6 bases and J lost 3 bases. This CDR3 spans 16 amino acids. Germline V gene sequence: CDR1 MNHEY, CDR2 SMNVEV (reference sequence).

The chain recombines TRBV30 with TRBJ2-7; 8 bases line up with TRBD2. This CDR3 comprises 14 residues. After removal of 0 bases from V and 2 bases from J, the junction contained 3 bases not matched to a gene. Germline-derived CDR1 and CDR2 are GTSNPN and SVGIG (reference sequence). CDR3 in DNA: TGTGCCTGGAGTGTGGCGGGAGGCCCCTACGAGCAGTACTTC. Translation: CAWSVAGGPYEQYF.

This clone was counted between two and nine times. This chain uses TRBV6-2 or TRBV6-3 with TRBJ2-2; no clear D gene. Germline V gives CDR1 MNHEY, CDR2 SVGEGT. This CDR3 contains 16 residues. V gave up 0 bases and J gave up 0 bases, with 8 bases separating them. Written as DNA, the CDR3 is TGTGCCAGCAGTTACTCCAGGCGGACGAACACCGGGGAGCTGTTTTTT. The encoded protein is CASSYSRRTNTGELFF.